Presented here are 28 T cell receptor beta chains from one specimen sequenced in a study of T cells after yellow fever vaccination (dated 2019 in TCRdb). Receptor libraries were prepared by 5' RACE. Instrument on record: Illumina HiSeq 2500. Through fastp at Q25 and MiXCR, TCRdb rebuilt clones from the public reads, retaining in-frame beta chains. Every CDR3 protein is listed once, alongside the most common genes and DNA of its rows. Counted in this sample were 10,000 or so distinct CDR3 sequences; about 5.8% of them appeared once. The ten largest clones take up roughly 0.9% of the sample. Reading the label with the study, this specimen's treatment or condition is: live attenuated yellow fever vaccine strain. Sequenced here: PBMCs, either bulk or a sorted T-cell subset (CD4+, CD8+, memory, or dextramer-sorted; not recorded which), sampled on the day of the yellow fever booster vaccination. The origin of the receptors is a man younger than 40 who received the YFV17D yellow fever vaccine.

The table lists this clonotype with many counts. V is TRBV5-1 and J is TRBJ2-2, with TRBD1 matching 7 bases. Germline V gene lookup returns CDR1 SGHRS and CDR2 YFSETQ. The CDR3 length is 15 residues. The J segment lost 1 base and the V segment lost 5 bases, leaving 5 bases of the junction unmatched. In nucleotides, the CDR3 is TGCGCCAGCAGGGAGACAGGGCGGAACACCGGGGAGCTGTTTTTT. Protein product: CASRETGRNTGELFF. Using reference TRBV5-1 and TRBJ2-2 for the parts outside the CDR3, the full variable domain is KAGVTQTPRYLIKTRGQQVTLSCSPISGHRSVSWYQQTPGQGLQFLFEYFSETQRNKGNFPGRFSGRQFSNSRSEMNVSTLELGDSALYLCASRETGRNTGELFFGEGSRLTVL.

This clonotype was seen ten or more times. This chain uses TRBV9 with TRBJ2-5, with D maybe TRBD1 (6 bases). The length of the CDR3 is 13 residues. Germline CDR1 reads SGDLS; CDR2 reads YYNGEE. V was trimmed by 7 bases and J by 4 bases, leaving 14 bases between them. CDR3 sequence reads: CASGNLGGETQYF. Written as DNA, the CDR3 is TGTGCCAGCGGGAATCTAGGGGGAGAGACCCAGTACTTC.

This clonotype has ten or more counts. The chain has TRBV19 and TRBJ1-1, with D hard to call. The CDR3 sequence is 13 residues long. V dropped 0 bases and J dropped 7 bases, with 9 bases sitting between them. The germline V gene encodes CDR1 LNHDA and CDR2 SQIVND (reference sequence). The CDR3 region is CASSIDWGSEAFF. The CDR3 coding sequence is TGTGCCAGTAGTATAGACTGGGGAAGTGAAGCTTTCTTT. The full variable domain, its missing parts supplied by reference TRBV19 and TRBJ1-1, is DGGITQSPKYLFRKEGQNVTLSCEQNLNHDAMYWYRQDPGQGLRLIYYSQIVNDFQKGDIAEGYSVSREKKESFPLTVTSAQKNPTAFYLCASSIDWGSEAFFGQGTRLTVV.

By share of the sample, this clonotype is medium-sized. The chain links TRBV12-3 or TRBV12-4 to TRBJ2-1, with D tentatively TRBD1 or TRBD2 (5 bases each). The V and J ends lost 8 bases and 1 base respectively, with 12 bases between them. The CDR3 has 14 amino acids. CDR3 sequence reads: CASFGAPSYNEQFF. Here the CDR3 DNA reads TGTGCCAGCTTCGGGGCGCCTTCCTACAATGAGCAGTTCTTC.

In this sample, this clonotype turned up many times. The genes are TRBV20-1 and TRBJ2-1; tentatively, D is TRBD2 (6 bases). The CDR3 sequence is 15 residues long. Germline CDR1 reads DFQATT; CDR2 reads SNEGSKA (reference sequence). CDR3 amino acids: CSKRTPGLPSDEQFF. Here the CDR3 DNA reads TGCAGCAAGAGAACGCCGGGACTGCCTAGCGATGAGCAGTTCTTC.

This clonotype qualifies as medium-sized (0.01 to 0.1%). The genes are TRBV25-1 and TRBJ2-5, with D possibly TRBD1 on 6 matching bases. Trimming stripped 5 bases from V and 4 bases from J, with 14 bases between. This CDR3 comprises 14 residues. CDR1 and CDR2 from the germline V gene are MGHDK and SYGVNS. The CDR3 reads CASSYRVSIETQYF. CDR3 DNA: TGTGCCAGCAGTTACAGGGTCAGCATAGAGACCCAGTACTTC.

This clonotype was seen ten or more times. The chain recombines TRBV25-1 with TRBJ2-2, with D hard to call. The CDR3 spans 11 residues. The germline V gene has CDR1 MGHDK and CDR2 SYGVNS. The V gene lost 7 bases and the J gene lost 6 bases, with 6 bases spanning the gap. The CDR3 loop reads CASTESGELFF. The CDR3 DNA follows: TGTGCCAGCACCGAGTCCGGGGAGCTGTTTTTT. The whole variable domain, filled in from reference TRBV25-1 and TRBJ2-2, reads EADIYQTPRYLVIGTGKKITLECSQTMGHDKMYWYQQDPGMELHLIHYSYGVNSTEKGDLSSESTVSRIRTEHFPLTLESARPSHTSQYLCASTESGELFFGEGSRLTVL.

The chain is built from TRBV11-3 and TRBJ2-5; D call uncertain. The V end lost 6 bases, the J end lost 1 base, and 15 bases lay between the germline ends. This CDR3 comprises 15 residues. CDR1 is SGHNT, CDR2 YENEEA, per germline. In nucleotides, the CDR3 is TGTGCCAGCAGTTCTGGCGGCTACCTCCAAGAGACCCAGTACTTC. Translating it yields CASSSGGYLQETQYF.

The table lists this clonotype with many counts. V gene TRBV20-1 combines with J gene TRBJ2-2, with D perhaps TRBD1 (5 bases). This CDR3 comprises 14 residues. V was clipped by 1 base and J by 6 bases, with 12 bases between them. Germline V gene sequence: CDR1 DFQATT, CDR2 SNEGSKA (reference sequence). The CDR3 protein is CSARVPLRAGELFF. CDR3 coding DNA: TGCAGTGCTAGAGTACCCCTCAGGGCCGGGGAGCTGTTTTTT.

CDR3 loop: CASSLLLALDTQYF. In DNA form, the CDR3 reads TGTGCCAGCAGCTTATTACTAGCCCTCGATACGCAGTATTTT. The rearrangement uses TRBV7-2 and TRBJ2-3; possibly TRBD2 for D (6 bases). V was cut by 2 bases and J by 6 bases, with 12 bases left in between. The CDR3 is 14 residues long. Germline-derived CDR1 and CDR2 are SGHTA and FQGNSA.

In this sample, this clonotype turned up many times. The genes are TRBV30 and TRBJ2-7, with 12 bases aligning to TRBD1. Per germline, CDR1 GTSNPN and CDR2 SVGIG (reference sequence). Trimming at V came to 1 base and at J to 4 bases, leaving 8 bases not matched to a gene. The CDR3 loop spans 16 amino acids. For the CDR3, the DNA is TGTGCCTGGAGTGCCCCGGGACAGGGGGCCTCTTACGAGCAGTACTTC. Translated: CAWSAPGQGASYEQYF. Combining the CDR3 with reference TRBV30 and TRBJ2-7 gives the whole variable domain SQTIHQWPATLVQPVGSPLSLECTVEGTSNPNLYWYRQAAGRGLQLLFYSVGIGQISSEVPQNLSASRPQDRQFILSSKKLLLSDSGFYLCAWSAPGQGASYEQYFGPGTRLTVT.

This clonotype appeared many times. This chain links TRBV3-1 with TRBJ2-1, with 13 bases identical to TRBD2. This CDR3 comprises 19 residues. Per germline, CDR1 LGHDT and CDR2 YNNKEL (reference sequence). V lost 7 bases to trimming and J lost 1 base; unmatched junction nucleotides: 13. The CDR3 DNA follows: TGTGCCAGCACCCCAAGCGGACTAGCGGGAGTAGGTTCCTACAATGAGCAGTTCTTC. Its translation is CASTPSGLAGVGSYNEQFF.

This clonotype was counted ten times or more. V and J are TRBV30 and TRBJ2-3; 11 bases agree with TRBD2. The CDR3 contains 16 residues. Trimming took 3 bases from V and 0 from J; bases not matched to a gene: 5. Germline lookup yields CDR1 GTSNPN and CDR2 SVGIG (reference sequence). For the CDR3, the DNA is TGTGCCTGGAGACTAGCGGGAGCTGGGAGCACAGATACGCAGTATTTT. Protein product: CAWRLAGAGSTDTQYF.

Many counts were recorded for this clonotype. The CDR3 DNA reads as TGCAGCGGTACCGGGACAGCGAACACCGGGGAGCTGTTTTTT. Translating gives CSGTGTANTGELFF. The rearrangement uses TRBV29-1 and TRBJ2-2, with 7 bases that match TRBD1. The junction had 5 bases not matched to a gene; V was cut back by 7 bases and J by 0 bases. This CDR3 spans 14 amino acids. CDR1 is SQVTM and CDR2 is ANQGSEA in the germline V gene.

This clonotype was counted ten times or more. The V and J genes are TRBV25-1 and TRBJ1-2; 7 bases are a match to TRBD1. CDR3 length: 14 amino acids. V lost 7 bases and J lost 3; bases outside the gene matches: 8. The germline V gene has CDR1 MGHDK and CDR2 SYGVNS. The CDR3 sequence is CASKSDQGDYGYTF. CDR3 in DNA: TGTGCCAGCAAATCCGACCAGGGGGACTATGGCTACACCTTC.

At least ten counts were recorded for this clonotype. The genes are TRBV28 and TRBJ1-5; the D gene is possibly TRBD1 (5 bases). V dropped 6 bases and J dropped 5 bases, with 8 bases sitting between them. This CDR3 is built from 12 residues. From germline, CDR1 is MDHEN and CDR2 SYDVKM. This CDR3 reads CASSSGYQPQHF. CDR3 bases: TGTGCCAGCAGCTCAGGGTATCAGCCCCAGCATTTT.

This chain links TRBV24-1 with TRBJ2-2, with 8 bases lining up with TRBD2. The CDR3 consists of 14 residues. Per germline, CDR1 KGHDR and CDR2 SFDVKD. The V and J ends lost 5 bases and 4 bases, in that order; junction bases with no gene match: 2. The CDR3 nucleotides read TGTGCCACCAGTGGACTAGCGTTCACCGGGGAGCTGTTTTTT. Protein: CATSGLAFTGELFF.

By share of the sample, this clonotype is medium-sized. The CDR3 DNA is TGTGCCAGCAAGGAAGGCTTCCAAGAGACCCAGTACTTC. As protein: CASKEGFQETQYF. The chain combines TRBV6-1 with TRBJ2-5; D ambiguous. The CDR3 sequence is 13 residues long. V lost 7 bases to trimming and J lost 1 base, with 10 bases between them. From germline, CDR1 is MNHNS and CDR2 SASEGT.

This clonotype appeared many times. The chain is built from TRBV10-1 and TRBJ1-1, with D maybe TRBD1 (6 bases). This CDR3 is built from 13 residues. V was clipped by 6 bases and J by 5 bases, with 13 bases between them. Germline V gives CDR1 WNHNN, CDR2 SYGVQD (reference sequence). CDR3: CASRAGELTEAFF. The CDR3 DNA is TGCGCCAGCAGGGCAGGGGAGTTAACTGAAGCTTTCTTT.

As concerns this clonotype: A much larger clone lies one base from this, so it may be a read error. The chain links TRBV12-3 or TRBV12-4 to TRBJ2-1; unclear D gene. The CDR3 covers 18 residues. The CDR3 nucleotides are TGTACCTGCAGTTTAGTTATCCCGGGTAGCAGGTCATACAATGAGCAGTTCTTC. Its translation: CTCSLVIPGSRSYNEQFF.

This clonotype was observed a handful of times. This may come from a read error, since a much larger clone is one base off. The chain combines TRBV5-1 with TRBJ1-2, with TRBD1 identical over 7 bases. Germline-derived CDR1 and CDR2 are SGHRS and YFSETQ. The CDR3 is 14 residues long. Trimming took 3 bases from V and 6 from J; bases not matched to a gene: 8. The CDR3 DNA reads TGCGCCAGCAGCTCCGTAGGACAGGCCGATGGCTACACCTTC. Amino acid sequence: CASSSVGQADGYTF.

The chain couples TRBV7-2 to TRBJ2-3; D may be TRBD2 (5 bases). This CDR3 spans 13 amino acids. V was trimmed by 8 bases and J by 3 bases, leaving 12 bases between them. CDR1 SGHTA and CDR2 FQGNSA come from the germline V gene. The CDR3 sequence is CASRPAATDTQYF. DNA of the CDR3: TGTGCCAGCCGGCCAGCGGCTACAGATACGCAGTATTTT.

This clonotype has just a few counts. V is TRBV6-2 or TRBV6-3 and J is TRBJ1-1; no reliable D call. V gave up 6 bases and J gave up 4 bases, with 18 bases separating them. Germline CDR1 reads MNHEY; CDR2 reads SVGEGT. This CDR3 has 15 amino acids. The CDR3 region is CASSSTGYEGTEAFF. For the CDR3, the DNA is TGTGCCAGCAGCTCCACGGGGTATGAGGGCACTGAAGCTTTCTTT.

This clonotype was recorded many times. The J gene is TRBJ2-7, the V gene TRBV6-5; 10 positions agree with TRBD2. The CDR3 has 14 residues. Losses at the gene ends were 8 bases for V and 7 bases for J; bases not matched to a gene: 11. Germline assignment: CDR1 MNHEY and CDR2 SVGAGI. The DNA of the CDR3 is TGTGCCAGCTTCCTCACTAGCGGGGCAGGGGAGCAGTACTTC. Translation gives CASFLTSGAGEQYF.

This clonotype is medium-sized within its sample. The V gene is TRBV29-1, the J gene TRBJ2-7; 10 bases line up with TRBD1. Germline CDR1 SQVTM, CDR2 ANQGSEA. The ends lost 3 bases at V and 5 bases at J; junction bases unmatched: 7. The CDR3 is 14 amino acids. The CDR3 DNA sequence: TGCAGCGTTGAGACCGGGACAGGGGTCCACGAGCAGTACTTC. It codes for CSVETGTGVHEQYF.

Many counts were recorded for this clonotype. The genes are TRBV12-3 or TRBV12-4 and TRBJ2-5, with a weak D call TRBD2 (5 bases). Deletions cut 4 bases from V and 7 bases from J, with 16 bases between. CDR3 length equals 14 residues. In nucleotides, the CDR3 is TGTGCCAGCAGTTCCGCCGGGAAGGCAGGGACCCAGTACTTC. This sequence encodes CASSSAGKAGTQYF.

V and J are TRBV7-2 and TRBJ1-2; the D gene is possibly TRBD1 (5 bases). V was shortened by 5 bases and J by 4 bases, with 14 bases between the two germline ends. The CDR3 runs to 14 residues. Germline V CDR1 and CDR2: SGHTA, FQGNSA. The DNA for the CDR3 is TGTGCCAGCAGCAAAAGACAGTCCCCCTATGGCTACACCTTC. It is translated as CASSKRQSPYGYTF.

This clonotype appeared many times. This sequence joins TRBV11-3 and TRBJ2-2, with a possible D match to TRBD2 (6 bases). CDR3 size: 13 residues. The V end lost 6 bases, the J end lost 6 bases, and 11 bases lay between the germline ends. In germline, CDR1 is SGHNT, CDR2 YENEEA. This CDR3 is CASRKGGPGELFF. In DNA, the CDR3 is TGTGCCAGCAGGAAGGGAGGTCCCGGGGAGCTGTTTTTT.